This TCR beta chain stems from a study of blood T cell repertoires in COVID-19. In the source study's methods: Counts of nucleated cells, estimated from reference gene primer amplification, were obtained. Some clones are missing from TCRdb's copy, which holds only in-frame ones; the method was immunoSEQ multiplex PCR. V, J and clone size were drawn from that table, and D and trimming were deduced from the DNA. The sample records more than 150,000 clones, approximately 83% being singletons. The ends were cut back, 3 bases at V and 1 base at J, with 13 bases in the middle. The CDR3 covers 15 residues. The germline V gene encodes CDR1 SGDLS and CDR2 YYNGEE.

The TCR was taken from a man aged 55 to 70 with acute or convalescent COVID-19. The genes are TRBV9 and TRBJ1-2, with D possibly TRBD1 on 5 matching bases. The sequencing input was peripheral blood. The DNA of the CDR3 is TGTGCCAGCAGCGCCTATTCACAGGTTAACTATGGCTACACCTTC. Amino acids: CASSAYSQVNYGYTF.